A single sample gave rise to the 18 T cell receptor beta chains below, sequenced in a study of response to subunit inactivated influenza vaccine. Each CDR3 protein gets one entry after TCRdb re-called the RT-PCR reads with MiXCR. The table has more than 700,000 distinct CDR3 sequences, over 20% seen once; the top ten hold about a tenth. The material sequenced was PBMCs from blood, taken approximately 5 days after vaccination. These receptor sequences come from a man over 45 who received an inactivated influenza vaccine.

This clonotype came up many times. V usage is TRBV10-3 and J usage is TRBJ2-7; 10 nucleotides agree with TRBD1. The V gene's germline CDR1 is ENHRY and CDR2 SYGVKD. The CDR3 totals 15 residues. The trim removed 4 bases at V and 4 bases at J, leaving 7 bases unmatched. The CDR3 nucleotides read TGTGCCATCAGTGGCCCGACAGGGGGCGGATACGAGCAGTACTTC. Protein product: CAISGPTGGGYEQYF.

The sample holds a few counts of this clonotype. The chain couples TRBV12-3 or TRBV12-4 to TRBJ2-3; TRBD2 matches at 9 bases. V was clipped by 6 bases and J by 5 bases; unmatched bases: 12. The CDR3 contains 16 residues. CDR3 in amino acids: CASSRPGGGARDTQYF. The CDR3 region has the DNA TGTGCCAGCAGCCGTCCGGGCGGGGGGGCCAGAGATACGCAGTATTTT.

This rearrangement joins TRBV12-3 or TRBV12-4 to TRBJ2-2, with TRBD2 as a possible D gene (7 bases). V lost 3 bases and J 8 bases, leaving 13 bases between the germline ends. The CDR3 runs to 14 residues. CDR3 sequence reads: CASSLRGGRGELFF. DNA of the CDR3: TGTGCCAGCAGTTTGAGGGGGGGGCGTGGGGAGCTGTTTTTT.

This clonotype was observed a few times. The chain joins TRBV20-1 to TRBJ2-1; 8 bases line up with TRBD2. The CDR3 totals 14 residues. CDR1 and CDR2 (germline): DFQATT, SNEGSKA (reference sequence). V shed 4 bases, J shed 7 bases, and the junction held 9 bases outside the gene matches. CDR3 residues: CSAKGVAGWNEQFF. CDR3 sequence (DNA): TGCAGTGCTAAAGGGGTAGCGGGGTGGAATGAGCAGTTCTTC.

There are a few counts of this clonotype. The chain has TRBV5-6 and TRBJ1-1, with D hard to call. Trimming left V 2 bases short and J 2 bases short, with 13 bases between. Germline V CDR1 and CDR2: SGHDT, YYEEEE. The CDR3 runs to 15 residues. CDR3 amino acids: CASSFLGRINTEAFF. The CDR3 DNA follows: TGTGCCAGCAGCTTCCTCGGCAGAATAAACACTGAAGCTTTCTTT.

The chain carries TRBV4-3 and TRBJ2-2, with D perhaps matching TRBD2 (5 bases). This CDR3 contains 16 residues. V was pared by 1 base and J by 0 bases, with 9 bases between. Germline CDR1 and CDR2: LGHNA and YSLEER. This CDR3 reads CASSQVFGANTGELFF. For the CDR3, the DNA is TGCGCCAGCAGCCAAGTTTTCGGGGCGAACACCGGGGAGCTGTTTTTT.

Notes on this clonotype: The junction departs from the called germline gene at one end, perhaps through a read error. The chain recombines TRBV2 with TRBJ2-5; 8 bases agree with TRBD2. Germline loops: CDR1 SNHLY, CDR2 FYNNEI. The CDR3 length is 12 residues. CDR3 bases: TGTGCCAGCAGACCTGGACCGGGACTAGTGAACTTC. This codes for CASRPGPGLVNF.

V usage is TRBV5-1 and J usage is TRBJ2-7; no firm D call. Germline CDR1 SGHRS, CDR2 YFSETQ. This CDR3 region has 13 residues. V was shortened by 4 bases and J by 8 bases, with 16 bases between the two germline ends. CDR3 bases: TGCGCCAGCAGCCTGGAGTTTGCCTTACAGCAGTACTTC. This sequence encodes CASSLEFALQQYF.

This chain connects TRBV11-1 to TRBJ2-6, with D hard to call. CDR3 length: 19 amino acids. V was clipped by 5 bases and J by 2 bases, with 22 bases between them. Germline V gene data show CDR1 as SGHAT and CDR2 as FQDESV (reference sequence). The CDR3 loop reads CASSRLRVWGLAGANVLTF. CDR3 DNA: TGTGCCAGCAGCCGGCTCAGAGTATGGGGTTTAGCTGGGGCCAACGTCCTGACTTTC.

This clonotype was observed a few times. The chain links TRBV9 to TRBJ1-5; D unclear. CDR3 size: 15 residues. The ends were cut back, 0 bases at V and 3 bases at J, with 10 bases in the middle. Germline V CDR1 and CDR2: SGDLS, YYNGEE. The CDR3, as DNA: TGTGCCAGCAGCGTAGATGGCTCTTCCAATCAGCCCCAGCATTTT. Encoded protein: CASSVDGSSNQPQHF.

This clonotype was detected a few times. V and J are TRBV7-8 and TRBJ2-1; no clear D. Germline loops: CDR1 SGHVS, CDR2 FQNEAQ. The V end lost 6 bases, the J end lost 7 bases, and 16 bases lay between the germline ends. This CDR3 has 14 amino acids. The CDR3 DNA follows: TGTGCCAGCAGGGGATGGGCTAACATAAATGAGCAGTTCTTC. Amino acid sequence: CASRGWANINEQFF.

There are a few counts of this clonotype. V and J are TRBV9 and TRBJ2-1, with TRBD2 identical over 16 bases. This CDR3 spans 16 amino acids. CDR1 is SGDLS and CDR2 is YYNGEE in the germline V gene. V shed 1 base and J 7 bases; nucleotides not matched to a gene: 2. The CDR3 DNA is TGTGCCAGCAGCGTAAGGGGACTAGCGGGAGGGAATGAGCAGTTCTTC. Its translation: CASSVRGLAGGNEQFF.

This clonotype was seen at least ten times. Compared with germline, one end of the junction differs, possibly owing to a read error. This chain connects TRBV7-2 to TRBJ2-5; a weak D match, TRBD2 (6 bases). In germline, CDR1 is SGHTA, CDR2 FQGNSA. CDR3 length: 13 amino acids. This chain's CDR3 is CASSLGLAETQYF. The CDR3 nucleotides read TGCGCCAGCAGCTTAGGCCTAGCGGAGACCCAGTACTTC.

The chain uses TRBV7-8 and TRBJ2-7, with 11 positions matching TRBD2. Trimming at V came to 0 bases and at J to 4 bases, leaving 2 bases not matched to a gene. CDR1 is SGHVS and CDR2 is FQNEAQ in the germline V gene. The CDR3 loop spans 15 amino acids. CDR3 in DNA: TGTGCCAGCAGCTTAGCTAGCGGGGGGGAATACGAGCAGTACTTC. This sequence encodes CASSLASGGEYEQYF.

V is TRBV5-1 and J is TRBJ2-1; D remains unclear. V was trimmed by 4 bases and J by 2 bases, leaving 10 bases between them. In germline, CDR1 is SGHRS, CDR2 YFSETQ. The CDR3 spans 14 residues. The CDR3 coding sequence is TGCGCCAGCAGCCCCGATGTAACCTACAATGAGCAGTTCTTC. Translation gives CASSPDVTYNEQFF.

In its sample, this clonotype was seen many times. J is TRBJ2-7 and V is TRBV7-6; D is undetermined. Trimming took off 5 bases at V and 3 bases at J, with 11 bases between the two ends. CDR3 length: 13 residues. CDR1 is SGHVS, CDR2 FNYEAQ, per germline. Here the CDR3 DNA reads TGTGCCAGCAGCCCTAGTGGGTACTACGAGCAGTACTTC. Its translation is CASSPSGYYEQYF.

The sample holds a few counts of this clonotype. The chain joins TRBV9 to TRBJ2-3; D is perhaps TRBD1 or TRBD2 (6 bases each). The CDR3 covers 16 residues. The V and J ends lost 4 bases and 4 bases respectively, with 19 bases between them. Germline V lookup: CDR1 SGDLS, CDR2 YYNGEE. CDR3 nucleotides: TGTGCCAGCAGCATCTCGGGGGCGGACTTGGCAGATACGCAGTATTTT. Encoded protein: CASSISGADLADTQYF.

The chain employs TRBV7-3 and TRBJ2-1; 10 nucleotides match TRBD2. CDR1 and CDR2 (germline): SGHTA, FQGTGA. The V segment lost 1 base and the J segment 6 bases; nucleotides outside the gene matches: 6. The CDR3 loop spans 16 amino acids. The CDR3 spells CASSLNGLAGVNEQFF. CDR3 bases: TGTGCCAGCAGCTTAAATGGGCTAGCGGGAGTCAATGAGCAGTTCTTC.